This T cell receptor (beta chain) appears in the sequencing data of a study of cytomegalovirus exposure and HLA in healthy donors. Germline-derived CDR1 and CDR2 are SGHVS and FQNEAQ. The CDR3 runs to 15 residues. V was pared by 3 bases and J by 4 bases, with 12 bases between. 13 Jbeta primers and 60 Vbeta primers were used for the PCR. Method: immunoSEQ multiplex PCR; TCRdb's copy keeps in-frame clones and lacks some. The table has 200,000 or so clones, over 75% seen once. The clonotype was recovered from a man aged 40-49 years in good health and CMV-seropositive. The V and J genes are TRBV7-8 and TRBJ2-2, with D perhaps TRBD2 (5 bases). The material sequenced was PBMCs. CDR3: CASSLTGILTGELFF. CDR3 nucleotide sequence: TGTGCCAGCAGCTTGACGGGGATACTCACCGGGGAGCTGTTTTTT.